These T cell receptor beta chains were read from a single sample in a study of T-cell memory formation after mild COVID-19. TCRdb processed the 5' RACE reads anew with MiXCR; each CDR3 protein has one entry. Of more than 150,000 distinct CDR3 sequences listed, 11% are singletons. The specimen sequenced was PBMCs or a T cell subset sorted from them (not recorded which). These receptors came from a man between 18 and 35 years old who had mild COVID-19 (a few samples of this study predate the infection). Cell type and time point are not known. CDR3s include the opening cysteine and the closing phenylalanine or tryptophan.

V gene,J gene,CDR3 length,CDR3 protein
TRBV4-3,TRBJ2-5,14,CASSQDRDRETQYF
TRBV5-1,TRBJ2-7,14,CASERGQGAREQYF
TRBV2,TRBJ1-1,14,CASSDHRGDTEAFF
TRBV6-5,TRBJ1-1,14,CASSYSGENTEAFF
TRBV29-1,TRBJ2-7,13,CSVTGQTAYEQYF
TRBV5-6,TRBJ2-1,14,CASSLGNSYNEQFF
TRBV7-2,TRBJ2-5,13,CASSLEREETQYF
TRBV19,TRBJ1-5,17,CASSTGAGRYSNQPQHF
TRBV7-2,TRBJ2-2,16,CASSLVGGMNTGELFF
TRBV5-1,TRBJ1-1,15,CASSLFGGAGTEAFF
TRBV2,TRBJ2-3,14,CASSDQGRTDTQYF
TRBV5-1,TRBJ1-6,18,CASSPRTGFSSYNSPLHF
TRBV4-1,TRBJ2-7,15,CASSQGPGQGYEQYF
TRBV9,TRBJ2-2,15,CASTSDRAHTGELFF
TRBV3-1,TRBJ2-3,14,CASSQRVDPDTQYF